What follows are 30 T cell receptor beta chains derived from one specimen sequenced in a study of blood T cell repertoires in COVID-19. TCRdb's table, derived via immunoSEQ multiplex PCR, lists solely in-frame clones and lacks some. The repertoire holds 210,000 or so clones, 84% seen once, with approximately 5.1% in the top ten. Sequenced input: peripheral blood. These receptors all come from a woman aged 70-85 years with active or convalescent COVID-19.

The chain links TRBV5-1 to TRBJ2-7; 9 bases are a match to TRBD2. The CDR3 extends over 15 amino acids. V lost 8 bases to trimming and J lost 6 bases; unmatched junction nucleotides: 15. Germline CDR1 and CDR2: SGHRS and YFSETQ. The CDR3 bases are TGCGCCAGATCTATAAGGAACTGGCGGGAGGGCGAGCAGTACTTC. This sequence encodes CARSIRNWREGEQYF.

This chain uses TRBV19 with TRBJ2-1; 9 bases match TRBD1. V shed 5 bases and J 6 bases; nucleotides not matched to a gene: 11. This CDR3 spans 16 amino acids. Germline CDR1 LNHDA, CDR2 SQIVND (reference sequence). CDR3 sequence (DNA): TGTGCCAGTAGTCCCATTACAGGGGGCTGGGGCAATGAGCAGTTCTTC. It yields the protein CASSPITGGWGNEQFF. Supplemented by reference TRBV19 and TRBJ2-1, the full variable domain reads DGGITQSPKYLFRKEGQNVTLSCEQNLNHDAMYWYRQDPGQGLRLIYYSQIVNDFQKGDIAEGYSVSREKKESFPLTVTSAQKNPTAFYLCASSPITGGWGNEQFFGPGTRLTVL.

The CDR3 is CAAVSQGDYGYTF. DNA for the CDR3: TGTGCCGCCGTTTCCCAGGGGGACTATGGCTACACCTTC. V gene TRBV6-5 combines with J gene TRBJ1-2; 7 nucleotides match TRBD1. This CDR3 contains 13 residues. After removal of 11 bases from V and 3 bases from J, the junction contained 9 bases not matched to a gene. The germline gives CDR1 MNHEY, CDR2 SVGAGI.

V and J are TRBV3-1 (or the pseudogene TRBV3-2) and TRBJ2-5, with 9 positions matching TRBD1. Germline V lookup: CDR1 LGHDT, CDR2 YNNKEL (reference sequence). The CDR3 covers 16 residues. With V trimmed by 4 bases and J by 5 bases, 11 bases remained unmatched. The CDR3 coding sequence is TGTGCCAGCAGCCTTACCGCCGGACAGGGGTATGAGACCCAGTACTTC. Translating it yields CASSLTAGQGYETQYF.

This clone turned up a few times. The rearrangement uses TRBV19 and TRBJ2-7; 8 bases map to TRBD1. The germline V gene has CDR1 LNHDA and CDR2 SQIVND (reference sequence). The trim removed 5 bases at V and 6 bases at J, leaving 6 bases unmatched. The CDR3 extends over 13 amino acids. The CDR3 region has the DNA TGTGCCAGTAGTGGCCAGGGGGCGGGCGAGCAGTACTTC. Encoded protein: CASSGQGAGEQYF.

The J gene is TRBJ2-1, the V gene TRBV4-1; 8 bases agree with TRBD2. The CDR3 spans 16 residues. Germline lookup yields CDR1 MGHRA and CDR2 YSYEKL. The V and J ends lost 0 bases and 10 bases, in that order; junction bases with no gene match: 11. The CDR3 here is CASSQDPGSGSGEQFF. Written as DNA, the CDR3 is TGCGCCAGCAGCCAAGATCCAGGGAGCGGGAGCGGGGAGCAGTTCTTC.

This chain uses TRBV24-1 with TRBJ1-5, with no clear D. Trimming took off 9 bases at V and 9 bases at J, with 20 bases between the two ends. The length of the CDR3 is 14 residues. The germline gives CDR1 KGHDR, CDR2 SFDVKD. The CDR3 coding sequence is TGTGCCACCTCCCCCGCCTCGGTCTCACTGCCCCAGCATTTT. It codes for CATSPASVSLPQHF.

The chain joins TRBV9 to TRBJ2-1; 7 nucleotides line up with TRBD2. Germline CDR1 SGDLS, CDR2 YYNGEE. Unmatched junction bases numbered 2, after V lost 3 bases and J lost 5 bases. The CDR3 consists of 13 residues. The CDR3 protein is CASSARGNNEQFF. CDR3 DNA sequence: TGTGCCAGCAGCGCGCGGGGGAACAATGAGCAGTTCTTC.

The chain joins TRBV10-2 to TRBJ1-3, with D unresolved. Trimming removed 3 bases at V and 0 bases at J, with 6 bases between. Per germline, CDR1 WSHSY and CDR2 SAAADI. CDR3 length: 14 residues. The CDR3 reads CASSDSVSGNTIYF. For the CDR3, the DNA is TGCGCCAGCAGTGACAGTGTCTCTGGAAACACCATATATTTT.

The chain is built from TRBV6-6 and TRBJ2-1, with unresolved D. This CDR3 spans 13 amino acids. Germline CDR1 and CDR2: MNHNY and SVGAGI (reference sequence). Between the trimmed V and J ends, which lost 2 bases and 6 bases, there was a span of 8 bases. CDR3 DNA sequence: TGTGCCAGCAGTTACGGGCAGGTCAATGAGCAGTTCTTC. Translation: CASSYGQVNEQFF.

The CDR3 nucleotides are TGTGCCAGCAGGAGGGGGCTTGGAACCGGGGAGCTGTTTTTT. As protein: CASRRGLGTGELFF. The chain couples TRBV2 to TRBJ2-2; TRBD1 agrees at 7 bases. From germline, CDR1 is SNHLY and CDR2 FYNNEI. J gave up 5 bases and V 6 bases, and 6 bases lay outside the gene matches. This CDR3 has 14 amino acids.

The chain recombines TRBV7-9 with TRBJ2-1; 9 positions agree with TRBD2. The trim removed 3 bases at V and 10 bases at J, leaving 16 bases unmatched. Germline V gene sequence: CDR1 SEHNR, CDR2 FQNEAQ (reference sequence). The CDR3 sequence is 17 residues long. The CDR3 loop reads CASSFPRRASGNGEQFF. Here the CDR3 DNA reads TGTGCCAGCAGCTTCCCCAGGAGGGCTAGCGGGAACGGAGAGCAGTTCTTC.

The CDR3 coding sequence is TGTGCCACCAGCAGAGACCCCAGGGGAAGTGGTACGCAGTATTTT. Translating gives CATSRDPRGSGTQYF. The chain has TRBV15 and TRBJ2-3; the D gene is possibly TRBD1 (6 bases). This CDR3 has 15 residues. From germline, CDR1 is LNHNV and CDR2 YYDKDF (reference sequence). Trimming removed 0 bases from V and 8 bases from J, with 15 bases in between.

This clone was found a few times. V usage is TRBV11-2 and J usage is TRBJ1-6, with D possibly TRBD1 on 5 matching bases. This CDR3 region has 15 residues. V shed 4 bases and J shed 10 bases, with 17 bases lying between them. The germline V gene has CDR1 SGHAT and CDR2 FQNNGV. The CDR3 nucleotides are TGTGCCAGCAGCTCACCCACGGGGGTATTGTCACCCCTCCACTTT. It is translated as CASSSPTGVLSPLHF.

V is TRBV5-1 and J is TRBJ2-1; 7 positions agree with TRBD2. The CDR3 runs 16 residues. The junction had 5 bases not matched to a gene; V was cut back by 0 bases and J by 2 bases. CDR1 and CDR2 from the germline V gene are SGHRS and YFSETQ. CDR3 coding DNA: TGCGCCAGCAGCTTGGTCACGCGGGAGCCCTACAATGAGCAGTTCTTC. This translates into CASSLVTREPYNEQFF.

This chain joins TRBV2 and TRBJ1-2, with a tentative D call TRBD1 (5 bases). CDR3 length equals 14 residues. V lost 2 bases to trimming and J lost 3 bases, with 10 bases between them. Germline V gives CDR1 SNHLY, CDR2 FYNNEI. The CDR3 region is CASSERQGYYGYTF. The CDR3 DNA is TGTGCCAGCAGTGAAAGGCAGGGCTACTATGGCTACACCTTC.

The chain links TRBV4-1 to TRBJ2-7; 10 bases agree with TRBD2. The V gene's germline CDR1 is MGHRA and CDR2 YSYEKL. This CDR3 has 14 amino acids. With 4 bases clipped from V and 0 bases from J, the junction kept 0 bases outside the gene matches. DNA for the CDR3: TGCGCCAGCAGCCCTAGCGGGAGCTCCTACGAGCAGTACTTC. Protein sequence: CASSPSGSSYEQYF.

A remark on this clone: Other DNA variants within this sample encode the same CDR3. J is TRBJ1-1 and V is TRBV11-3; 7 nucleotides agree with TRBD1. Trimming at V came to 5 bases and at J to 2 bases, leaving 8 bases not matched to a gene. The germline gives CDR1 SGHNT, CDR2 YENEEA. The CDR3 runs 15 residues. CDR3 DNA: TGTGCCAGCAGCCTTACCGGGACAGCTAACACTGAAGCTTTCTTT. Translated, it gives CASSLTGTANTEAFF.

This clone was seen only a few times. The chain is built from TRBV6-5 and TRBJ2-3; D is possibly TRBD2 (5 bases). Germline CDR1 and CDR2: MNHEY and SVGAGI. V lost 5 bases to trimming and J lost 2 bases, with 11 bases between them. The CDR3 loop spans 14 amino acids. The CDR3 reads CASSPGVVTDTQYF. For the CDR3, the DNA is TGTGCCAGCAGTCCCGGGGTAGTCACAGATACGCAGTATTTT.

This rearrangement joins TRBV6-1 to TRBJ1-5; D remains ambiguous. Germline CDR1 MNHNS, CDR2 SASEGT. Trimming took 2 bases from V and 5 from J, leaving 7 bases between them. There are 13 residues in the CDR3. CDR3 nucleotide sequence: TGTGCCAGCAGTGAAACGGTGCATCAGCCCCAGCATTTT. Its translation is CASSETVHQPQHF.

The chain recombines TRBV6-1 with TRBJ2-7; TRBD1 matches 7 bases. The CDR3 runs 16 residues. Germline V CDR1 and CDR2: MNHNS, SASEGT. Trimming cost V 2 bases and J 2 bases; bases outside gene matches: 9. The CDR3: CASSERHGTATYEQYF. Here the CDR3 DNA reads TGTGCCAGCAGTGAAAGACACGGGACAGCCACCTACGAGCAGTACTTC.

The chain employs TRBV4-1 and TRBJ1-5, with D tentatively TRBD1 (5 bases). The V gene lost 1 base and the J gene lost 1 base, with 14 bases spanning the gap. Per the germline V gene, CDR1 is MGHRA and CDR2 is YSYEKL. CDR3 length equals 17 residues. The CDR3 loop is CASSQGPRQGSNQPQHF. Written as DNA, the CDR3 is TGCGCCAGCAGCCAAGGCCCGAGGCAGGGAAGCAATCAGCCCCAGCATTTT.

The chain is built from TRBV11-1 and TRBJ2-7; TRBD1 agrees at 8 bases. The germline CDR1 and CDR2 sequences are SGHAT and FQDESV (reference sequence). The length of the CDR3 is 15 residues. V was clipped by 4 bases and J by 0 bases; unmatched bases: 5. CDR3 in DNA: TGTGCCAGCAGCTCGTCCGGGACAGGCTCCTACGAGCAGTACTTC. It specifies CASSSSGTGSYEQYF.

This sequence joins TRBV12-3 or TRBV12-4 and TRBJ1-2; D is uncertain. V was pared by 1 base and J by 8 bases, with 8 bases between. This CDR3 is built from 12 residues. For the CDR3, the DNA is TGTGCCAGCAGTTTAGGCCCGGGGGGCTACACCTTC. This codes for CASSLGPGGYTF.

This clone was seen a single time. This chain uses TRBV6-5 with TRBJ2-2; 11 bases fit TRBD2. Germline CDR1 MNHEY, CDR2 SVGAGI. This CDR3 contains 15 residues. The junction had 4 bases not matched to a gene; V was cut back by 6 bases and J by 4 bases. The chain's CDR3 is CASRLTSGATGELFF. In DNA form, the CDR3 reads TGTGCCAGCAGGCTGACTAGCGGGGCCACCGGGGAGCTGTTTTTT.

This chain links TRBV19 with TRBJ1-5; D ambiguous. This CDR3 has 12 residues. The V gene's germline CDR1 is LNHDA and CDR2 SQIVND (reference sequence). Trimming shortened V by 6 bases and J by 0 bases, and 3 bases separated the two germline ends. Here the CDR3 reads CASRSSNQPQHF. CDR3 DNA sequence: TGTGCCAGTAGGAGTAGCAATCAGCCCCAGCATTTT.

The chain employs TRBV29-1 and TRBJ2-6; 9 bases are a match to TRBD2. The V segment lost 3 bases and the J segment 0 bases; nucleotides outside the gene matches: 3. Germline CDR1 and CDR2: SQVTM and ANQGSEA. The CDR3 covers 16 residues. CDR3 DNA: TGCAGCGTTGAGGCGGGAGGGAGCTCTGGGGCCAACGTCCTGACTTTC. Residues: CSVEAGGSSGANVLTF. Complete variable domain (other parts from reference TRBV29-1 and TRBJ2-6): SAVISQKPSRDICQRGTSLTIQCQVDSQVTMMFWYRQQPGQSLTLIATANQGSEATYESGFVIDKFPISRPNLTFSTLTVSNMSPEDSSIYLCSVEAGGSSGANVLTFGAGSRLTVL.

The table lists this clone with a few counts. The genes are TRBV6-5 and TRBJ2-2; D is perhaps TRBD1 (6 bases). From germline, CDR1 is MNHEY and CDR2 SVGAGI. The CDR3 has 14 amino acids. Between the trimmed V and J ends, which lost 3 bases and 6 bases, there was a span of 11 bases. CDR3 bases: TGTGCCAGCAGTTATTCTGGACAGTCCGGGGAGCTGTTTTTT. It codes for CASSYSGQSGELFF.

This chain joins TRBV28 and TRBJ1-4; D might be TRBD1 (5 bases). Germline loops: CDR1 MDHEN, CDR2 SYDVKM. Trimming removed 5 bases at V and 12 bases at J, with 10 bases between. The CDR3 runs 11 residues. The CDR3 DNA reads TGTGCCAGCAGTCTAGGGACTCAACTGTTTTTT. Protein product: CASSLGTQLFF.

CDR3 DNA sequence: TGCGCCAGCAGCTTCGGGACAGCTAACTATGGCTACACCTTC. Translated: CASSFGTANYGYTF. The rearrangement links TRBV5-1 to TRBJ1-2; 7 bases are shared with TRBD1. Per germline, CDR1 SGHRS and CDR2 YFSETQ. The V and J ends lost 2 bases and 0 bases, in that order; junction bases with no gene match: 1. This CDR3 has 14 residues.